This entry features one T cell receptor (beta chain) sequence. What it binds is unknown. TCRdb's copy holds only in-frame clones and misses some; the assay was immunoSEQ multiplex PCR. The repertoire holds approximately 17,000 clones, around 97% seen once, with about 0.6% in the top ten. The source of the sample is a study of monozygotic twins with cystic fibrosis. Overall study: Libraries were built from 2.5 to 3.5 micrograms of fragmented DNA using approximately 16 PCR cycles. Notes on the study in general: Monozygotic CF twin pairs shared significantly more nucleotide-identical clonotypes than unrelated CF individuals did. Low clonality (median approximately 0.0095) suggested a mostly naive repertoire.

The material sequenced was blood. The sequence derives from a girl aged 2 to 9 with cystic fibrosis.

CDR3 DNA sequence: TGTGCCAGCAGCTCCCCTAGCGGGGAGTTCACCGGGGAGCTGTTTTTT. It codes for CASSSPSGEFTGELFF. V and J are TRBV7-9 and TRBJ2-2; 9 bases match TRBD2. Germline-derived CDR1 and CDR2 are SEHNR and FQNEAQ (reference sequence). The CDR3 consists of 16 residues. Trimming at V came to 4 bases and at J to 4 bases, leaving 7 bases not matched to a gene.